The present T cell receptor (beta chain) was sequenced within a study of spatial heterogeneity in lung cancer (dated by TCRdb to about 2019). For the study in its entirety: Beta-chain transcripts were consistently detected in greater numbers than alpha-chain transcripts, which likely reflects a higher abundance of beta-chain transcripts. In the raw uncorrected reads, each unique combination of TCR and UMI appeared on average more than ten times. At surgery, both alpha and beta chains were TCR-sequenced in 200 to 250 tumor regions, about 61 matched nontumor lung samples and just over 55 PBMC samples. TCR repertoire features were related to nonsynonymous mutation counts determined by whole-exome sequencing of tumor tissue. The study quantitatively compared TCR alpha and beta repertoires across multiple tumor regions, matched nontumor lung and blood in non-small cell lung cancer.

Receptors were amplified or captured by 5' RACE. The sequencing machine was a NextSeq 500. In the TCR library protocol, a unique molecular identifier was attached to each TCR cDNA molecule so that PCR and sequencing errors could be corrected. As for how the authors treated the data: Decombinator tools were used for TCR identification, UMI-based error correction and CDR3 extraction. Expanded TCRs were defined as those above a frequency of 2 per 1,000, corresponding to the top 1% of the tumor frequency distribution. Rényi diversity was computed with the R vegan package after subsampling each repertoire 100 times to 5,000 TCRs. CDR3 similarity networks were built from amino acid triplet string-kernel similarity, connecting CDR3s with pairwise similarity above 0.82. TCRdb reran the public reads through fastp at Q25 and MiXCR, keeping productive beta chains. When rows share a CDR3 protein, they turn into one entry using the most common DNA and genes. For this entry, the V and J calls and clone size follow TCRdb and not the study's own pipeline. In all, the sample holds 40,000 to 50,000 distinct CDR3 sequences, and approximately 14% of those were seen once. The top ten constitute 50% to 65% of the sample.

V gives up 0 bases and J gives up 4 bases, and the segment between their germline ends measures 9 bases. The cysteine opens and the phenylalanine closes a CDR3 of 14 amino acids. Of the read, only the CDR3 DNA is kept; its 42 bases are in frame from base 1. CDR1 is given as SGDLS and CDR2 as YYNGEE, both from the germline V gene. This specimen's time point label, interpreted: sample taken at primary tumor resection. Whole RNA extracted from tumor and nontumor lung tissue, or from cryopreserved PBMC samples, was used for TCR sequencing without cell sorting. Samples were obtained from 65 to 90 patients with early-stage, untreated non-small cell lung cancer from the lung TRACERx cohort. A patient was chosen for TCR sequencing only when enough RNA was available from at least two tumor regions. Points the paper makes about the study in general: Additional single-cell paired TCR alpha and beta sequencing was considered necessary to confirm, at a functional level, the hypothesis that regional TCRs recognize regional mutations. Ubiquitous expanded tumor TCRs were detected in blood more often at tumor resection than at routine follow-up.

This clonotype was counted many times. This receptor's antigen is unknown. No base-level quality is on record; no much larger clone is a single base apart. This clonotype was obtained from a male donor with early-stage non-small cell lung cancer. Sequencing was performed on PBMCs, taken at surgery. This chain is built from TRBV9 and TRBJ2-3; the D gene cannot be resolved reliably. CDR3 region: CASSVGPGPDTQYF. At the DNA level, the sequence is TGTGCCAGCAGCGTAGGGCCTGGACCAGATACGCAGTATTTT.